This TCR beta chain was profiled in a study of T cells in Graves' hyperthyroidism and ophthalmopathy. Points from the study as a whole: A model built on 13 V-J features separated ophthalmopathy from stable hyperthyroidism. The model foresaw ophthalmopathy a median about 6.1 months prior to onset.

This clonotype was observed many times. What it recognizes is unknown. Researchers barred patients who had uncontrolled infection, other autoimmune disease, pregnancy or lactation. CDR3 length: 14 residues. Germline CDR1 SGHTA, CDR2 FQGNSA. Trimming removed 5 bases from V and 2 bases from J, with 9 bases in between. Amplified TCR beta CDR3 regions came from RNA transcripts. In the first-round RT-PCR of the TCR CDR3, the HTBI primer set was used. TCRdb ran MiXCR on the multiplex PCR reads and lists one entry per CDR3 protein. The table lists around 110,000 distinct CDR3 sequences, about 15% of them singletons, with 40% to 50% in the top ten.

This clonotype was obtained from a woman aged 45-65 years with Graves' hyperthyroidism. The rearrangement joins TRBV7-2 to TRBJ2-2; D may be TRBD2 (5 bases). The specimen sequenced was blood. This CDR3 reads CASSITRNTGELFF. The CDR3 DNA reads as TGTGCCAGCAGCATCACTAGAAACACCGGGGAGCTGTTTTTT.